This T cell receptor (beta chain) was recovered during a study of blood T cell repertoires in COVID-19. The CDR3 sequence is 14 residues long. V lost 1 base to trimming and J lost 5 bases, with 12 bases between them. Germline lookup yields CDR1 LGHDT and CDR2 YNNKEL (reference sequence). In the original analysis: Estimates of nucleated cell counts were drawn from the amplification of reference gene primers. TCRdb's copy holds only in-frame clones and misses some; the assay was immunoSEQ multiplex PCR. That table supplies the V and J calls and clone size; D and trimming were determined from the DNA. The sample carries nearly 200,000 clones, around four fifths recorded once.

The gene calls are TRBV3-1 (or the pseudogene TRBV3-2) and TRBJ2-7, with D maybe TRBD2 (6 bases). This sequence originates from a human donor with acute or convalescent COVID-19. The donor label of this sample is uncertain. Input material: peripheral blood. The CDR3 here is CASSQASGLHEQYF. CDR3 bases: TGTGCCAGCAGCCAAGCGAGCGGGCTCCACGAGCAGTACTTC.